The next 8 T cell receptor beta chains were all read from a single sample in a study of T cells in Graves' hyperthyroidism and ophthalmopathy. From RNA transcripts, TCR beta CDR3 regions were amplified. Using the HTBI primer set, a first-round RT-PCR was run on the TCR CDR3. TCRdb ran MiXCR on the multiplex PCR reads and lists one entry per CDR3 protein. The sample includes roughly 840,000 distinct CDR3 sequences, roughly 40% of them seen just once. Sequenced input: blood. Receptors were obtained from a man between 18 and 29 years old with Graves' hyperthyroidism.

V and J are TRBV7-2 and TRBJ1-6; D might be TRBD1 (5 bases). Trimming took off 7 bases at V and 9 bases at J, with 22 bases between the two ends. The CDR3 extends over 16 amino acids. Germline CDR1 SGHTA, CDR2 FQGNSA. For the CDR3, the DNA is TGTGCCAGCACCTCTGGGCCGGGAGGGGTGAGTTCACCCCTCCACTTT. Its protein product is CASTSGPGGVSSPLHF.

The chain uses TRBV5-6 and TRBJ1-1; D not resolved. Between the trimmed V and J ends, which lost 0 bases and 5 bases, there was a span of 8 bases. CDR1 and CDR2 (germline): SGHDT, YYEEEE. The CDR3 covers 13 residues. Here the CDR3 reads CASSLAIDTEAFF. The CDR3 DNA reads TGTGCCAGCAGCTTGGCCATCGATACTGAAGCTTTCTTT.

The J gene is TRBJ1-3, the V gene TRBV15, with D possibly being TRBD1 (5 bases). With 5 bases removed from V and 6 bases from J, the gap between germline ends came to 14 bases. The CDR3 consists of 14 residues. Germline values: CDR1 LNHNV, CDR2 YYDKDF (reference sequence). Here the CDR3 DNA reads TGTGCCACCAGCGCTACCGTGACAGCAAACACCATATATTTT. Its protein is CATSATVTANTIYF.

This clonotype was recorded many times. The chain carries TRBV29-1 and TRBJ1-5; 8 nucleotides match TRBD1. The germline gives CDR1 SQVTM, CDR2 ANQGSEA. V lost 7 bases and J lost 4; bases outside the gene matches: 6. This CDR3 is built from 13 residues. The CDR3 DNA is TGCAGCGCCCAGGACAGGGTTAATCAGCCCCAGCATTTT. It encodes CSAQDRVNQPQHF.

This rearrangement joins TRBV15 to TRBJ1-2; D remains unclear. Trimming stripped 3 bases from V and 4 bases from J, with 12 bases between. CDR3 size: 14 residues. Germline-derived CDR1 and CDR2 are LNHNV and YYDKDF (reference sequence). The CDR3 DNA reads TGTGCCACCAGCAGGACGGTCCAAATCTATGGCTACACCTTC. This codes for CATSRTVQIYGYTF.

This clonotype came up a few times. The chain recombines TRBV3-1 with TRBJ1-4; D remains ambiguous. Per the germline V gene, CDR1 is LGHDT and CDR2 is YNNKEL (reference sequence). The CDR3 consists of 12 residues. The V and J ends lost 1 base and 13 bases respectively, with 10 bases between them. DNA for the CDR3: TGTGCCAGCAGCCAAGGAGATGGCGGACTGTTTTTT. Translation: CASSQGDGGLFF. The whole variable domain, remainder taken from reference TRBV3-1 and TRBJ1-4, is DTAVSQTPKYLVTQMGNDKSIKCEQNLGHDTMYWYKQDSKKFLKIMFSYNNKELIINETVPNRFSPKSPDKAHLNLHINSLELGDSAVYFCASSQGDGGLFFGSGTQLSVL.

The chain couples TRBV15 to TRBJ2-2, with D possibly called TRBD1 or TRBD2 (5 bases each). The germline V gene encodes CDR1 LNHNV and CDR2 YYDKDF (reference sequence). Trimming took 5 bases from V and 2 from J, leaving 12 bases between them. The CDR3 is 15 amino acids. CDR3 DNA: TGTGCCACCAGCGGGGACGGGGCAAACACCGGGGAGCTGTTTTTT. Amino acids: CATSGDGANTGELFF. The full variable domain, completed using reference TRBV15 and TRBJ2-2, is DAMVIQNPRYQVTQFGKPVTLSCSQTLNHNVMYWYQQKSSQAPKLLFHYYDKDFNNEADTPDNFQSRRPNTSFCFLDIRSPGLGDTAMYLCATSGDGANTGELFFGEGSRLTVL.

A remark on this clonotype: This may arise from a read error, as a much more abundant clone is one base away. V is TRBV20-1 and J is TRBJ1-5; D gene ambiguous. The CDR3 spans 13 residues. Germline V gives CDR1 DFQATT, CDR2 SNEGSKA (reference sequence). V was cut by 1 base and J by 7 bases, with 11 bases left in between. CDR3 region: CSARGKGWQPQHF. Here the CDR3 DNA reads TGCAGTGCTAGAGGTAAAGGGTGGCAGCCCCAGCATTTT.